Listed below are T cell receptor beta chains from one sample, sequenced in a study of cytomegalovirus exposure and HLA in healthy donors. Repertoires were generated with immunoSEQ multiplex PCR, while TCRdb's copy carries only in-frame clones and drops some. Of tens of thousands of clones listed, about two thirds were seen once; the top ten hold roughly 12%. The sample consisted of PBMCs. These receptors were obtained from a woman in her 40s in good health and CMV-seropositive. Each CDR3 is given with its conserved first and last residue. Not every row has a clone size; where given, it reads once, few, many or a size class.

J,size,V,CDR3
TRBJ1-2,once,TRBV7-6,CASSDPGTGNYGYTF
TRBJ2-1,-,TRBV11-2,CASSFGLNNEQFF
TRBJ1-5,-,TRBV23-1,CASKRRGCLRNQPQHF
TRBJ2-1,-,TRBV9,CASSVGGANNEQFF
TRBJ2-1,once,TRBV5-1,CASFPGGQGPRSEQFF
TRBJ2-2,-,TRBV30,CAWSPNSGTGELFF
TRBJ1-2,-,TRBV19,CASSPTGQAGGGYTF
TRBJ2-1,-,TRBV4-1,CASSQAGAGGRYEQFF
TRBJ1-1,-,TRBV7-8,CASSPRDRTITEAFF
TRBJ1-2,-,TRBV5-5,CASSLATGLGYGYTF
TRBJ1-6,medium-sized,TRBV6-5,CASRQGSYNSPLHF
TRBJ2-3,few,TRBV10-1,CASSESRAGRDTQYF
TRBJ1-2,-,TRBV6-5,CASSPDRDYGYTF
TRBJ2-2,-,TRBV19,CASSTQTGTGELFF
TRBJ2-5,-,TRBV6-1,CASSGDSQETQYF
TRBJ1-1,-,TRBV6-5,CASSLTGKKAFF
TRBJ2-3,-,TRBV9,CASTQGGSDTQYF
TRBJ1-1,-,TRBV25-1,CASSDRDRAPTEAFF
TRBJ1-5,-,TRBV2,CAQGSGSKPQHF
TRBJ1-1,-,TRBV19,CASSTQGYTEAFF
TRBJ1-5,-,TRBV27,CASSLTYNPPPQHF
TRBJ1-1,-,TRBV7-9,CAGGAGAGGNTEAFF
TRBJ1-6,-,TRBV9,CASSLNSGTADSPLHF
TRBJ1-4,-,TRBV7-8,CASSLARVLAGEKLFF
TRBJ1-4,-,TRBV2,CASTIGGDIMFF
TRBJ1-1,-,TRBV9,CASSPRGQGGWYTEAFF
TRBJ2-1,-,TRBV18,CASSPWSAPGQGIYNEQFF
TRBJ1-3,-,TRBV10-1,CARSGISTIYF